This T cell receptor beta chain emerged from a study of CD8 T cells in ankylosing spondylitis listed by TCRdb under 2017. Broadly, across the study: The study set out to find disease-linked TCR variants by profiling T cell receptor beta repertoires in ankylosing spondylitis patients and healthy donors. Samples of peripheral blood were taken, and for ankylosing spondylitis patients, synovial fluid was collected as well. The full study cohort was made up of under 30 ankylosing spondylitis patients and 95 to 130 healthy donors.

Sequencing took place on an Illumina HiSeq 2500. Quantitative 5'-RACE with molecular barcodes was used to prepare TCR beta libraries. In the paper's pipeline: To identify disease-linked TCR variants, a new computational method was used, one built on a probabilistic model of VDJ rearrangement. The public sequencing data were trimmed at Q25 with fastp and processed into clonotypes with MiXCR by TCRdb, which kept only in-frame beta chains. CDR3 protein sequences are deduplicated, and each keeps its most common genes and DNA. The V and J calls and clone size are TCRdb's, not the authors'. The sample has around 130,000 distinct CDR3 sequences on record, around 13% of them singletons. The top ten constitute approximately 3% of the sample. With respect to this clonotype: It has no known antigen specificity. Given a much more abundant clone one base away, this may be a read error.

Overall study results and their limits: Some of the motif variants had been reported before in the synovial fluid and blood of reactive arthritis patients, a finding that suggests common disease-initiation mechanisms. The disease-linked clones were reported as significantly enriched in matched synovial fluid samples from ankylosing spondylitis patients. Blood from ankylosing spondylitis patients appeared to be characterized by a TCR beta motif made up of fewer than ten highly homologous amino acid variants. The disease-linked clones had a CD8+ phenotype and were found at relatively low frequencies in peripheral blood.

Its CDR3 holds 13 amino acids, cysteine through phenylalanine. Only the CDR3 region is kept as DNA, spanning 39 bases read in frame from base 1. The TCR comes from a female donor with ankylosing spondylitis or in good health (not recorded which). Sequenced: blood, either unsorted or a sorted T cell fraction (not recorded which). Recombination joined TRBV6-7 with TRBJ2-1, and perhaps TRBD2 as D gene, on 6 matching bases. TRBV6-7 is annotated as an ORF whose role is uncertain. CDR3 protein: CAGSRLAINEQFF. The nucleotide sequence is given as TGTGCCGGCAGTCGCCTAGCGATCAATGAGCAGTTCTTC.